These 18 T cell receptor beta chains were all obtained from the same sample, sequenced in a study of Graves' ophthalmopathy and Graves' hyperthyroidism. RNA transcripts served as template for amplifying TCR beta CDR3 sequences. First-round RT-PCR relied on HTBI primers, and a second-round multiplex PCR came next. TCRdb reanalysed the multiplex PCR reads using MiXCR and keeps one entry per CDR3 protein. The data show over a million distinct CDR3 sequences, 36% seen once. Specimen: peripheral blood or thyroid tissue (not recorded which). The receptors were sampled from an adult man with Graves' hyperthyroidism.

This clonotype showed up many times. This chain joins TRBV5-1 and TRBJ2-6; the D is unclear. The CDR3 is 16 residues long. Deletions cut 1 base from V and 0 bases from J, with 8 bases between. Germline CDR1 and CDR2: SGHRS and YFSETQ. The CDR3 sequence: CASSLMALSGANVLTF. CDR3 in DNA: TGCGCCAGCAGCTTGATGGCGCTCTCTGGGGCCAACGTCCTGACTTTC.

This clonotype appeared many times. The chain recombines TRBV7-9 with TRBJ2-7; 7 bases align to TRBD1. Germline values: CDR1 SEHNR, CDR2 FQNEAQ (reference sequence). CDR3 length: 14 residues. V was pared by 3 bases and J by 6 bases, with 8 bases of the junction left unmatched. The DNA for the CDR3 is TGTGCCAGCAGCTTTAAAGACAGGGTGAGCGAGCAGTACTTC. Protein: CASSFKDRVSEQYF. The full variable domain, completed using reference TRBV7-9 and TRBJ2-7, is DTGVSQNPRHKITKRGQNVTFRCDPISEHNRLYWYRQTLGQGPEFLTYFQNEAQLEKSRLLSDRFSAERPKGSFSTLEIQRTEQGDSAMYLCASSFKDRVSEQYFGPGTRLTVT.

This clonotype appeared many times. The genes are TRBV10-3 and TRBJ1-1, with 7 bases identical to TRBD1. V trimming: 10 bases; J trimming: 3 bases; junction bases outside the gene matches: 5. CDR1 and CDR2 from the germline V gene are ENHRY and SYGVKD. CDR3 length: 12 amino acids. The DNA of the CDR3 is TGTGCCACCACCGGGACAGACACTGAAGCTTTCTTT. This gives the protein CATTGTDTEAFF.

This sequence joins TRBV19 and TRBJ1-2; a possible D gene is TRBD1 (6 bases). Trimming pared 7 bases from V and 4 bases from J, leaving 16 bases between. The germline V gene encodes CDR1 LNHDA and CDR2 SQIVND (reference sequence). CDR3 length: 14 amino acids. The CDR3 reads CASTSPGGPYGYTF. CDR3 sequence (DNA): TGTGCCAGTACATCCCCCGGGGGGCCCTATGGCTACACCTTC.

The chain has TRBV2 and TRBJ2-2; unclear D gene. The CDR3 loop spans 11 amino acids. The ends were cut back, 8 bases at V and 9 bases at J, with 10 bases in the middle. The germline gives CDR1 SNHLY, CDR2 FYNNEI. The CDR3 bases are TGTGCCAGCCGATACGACAGGGAGCTGTTTTTT. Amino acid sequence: CASRYDRELFF.

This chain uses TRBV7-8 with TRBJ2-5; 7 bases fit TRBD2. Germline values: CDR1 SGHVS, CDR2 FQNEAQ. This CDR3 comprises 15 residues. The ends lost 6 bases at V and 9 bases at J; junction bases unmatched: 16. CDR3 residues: CASSYSGTIQGAQYF. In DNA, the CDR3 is TGTGCCAGCAGTTACTCCGGGACTATCCAAGGGGCCCAGTACTTC.

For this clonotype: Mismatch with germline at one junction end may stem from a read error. The CDR3 sequence: CASSFLLAGGPSGANVPTF. The CDR3, as DNA: TGCGCCAGCAGCTTCCTACTAGCGGGAGGGCCAAGTGGGGCCAACGTCCCGACTTTC. The chain recombines TRBV5-1 with TRBJ2-6, with 13 bases that match TRBD2. This CDR3 is built from 19 residues. In germline, CDR1 is SGHRS, CDR2 YFSETQ.

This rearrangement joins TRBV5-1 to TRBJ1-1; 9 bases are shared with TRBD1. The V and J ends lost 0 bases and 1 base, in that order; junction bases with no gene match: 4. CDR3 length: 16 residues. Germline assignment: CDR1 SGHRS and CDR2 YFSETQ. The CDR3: CASSLGTGAPNTEAFF. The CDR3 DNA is TGCGCCAGCAGCTTGGGGACAGGGGCTCCGAACACTGAAGCTTTCTTT.

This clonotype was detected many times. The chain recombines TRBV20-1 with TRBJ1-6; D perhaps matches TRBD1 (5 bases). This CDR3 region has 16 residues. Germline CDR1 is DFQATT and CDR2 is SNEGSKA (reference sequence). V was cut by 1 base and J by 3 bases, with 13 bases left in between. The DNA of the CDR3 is TGCAGTGCTAGAGGGACACCCTGGGGCTATAATTCACCCCTCCACTTT. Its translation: CSARGTPWGYNSPLHF.

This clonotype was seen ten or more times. The CDR3 region is CASSGAGSTYEQYF. CDR3 DNA sequence: TGTGCCAGCAGTGGGGCGGGATCCACCTACGAGCAGTACTTC. V and J are TRBV25-1 and TRBJ2-7, with D maybe TRBD2 (6 bases). The V end was cut by 4 bases, the J end by 2 bases, with 12 bases between. Germline V lookup: CDR1 MGHDK, CDR2 SYGVNS. This CDR3 is 14 amino acids long.

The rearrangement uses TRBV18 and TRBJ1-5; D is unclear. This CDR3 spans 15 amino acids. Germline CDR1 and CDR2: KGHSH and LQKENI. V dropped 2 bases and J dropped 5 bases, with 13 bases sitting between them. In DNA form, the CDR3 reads TGTGCCAGCTCACCATCGGGTTCGTGGGATCAGCCCCAGCATTTT. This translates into CASSPSGSWDQPQHF.

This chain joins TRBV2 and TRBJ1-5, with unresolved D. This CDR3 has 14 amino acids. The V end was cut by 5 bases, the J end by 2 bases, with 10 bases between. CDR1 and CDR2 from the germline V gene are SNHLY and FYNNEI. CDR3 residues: CASSPEKGNQPQHF. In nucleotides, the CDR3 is TGTGCCAGCAGTCCCGAGAAGGGCAATCAGCCCCAGCATTTT.

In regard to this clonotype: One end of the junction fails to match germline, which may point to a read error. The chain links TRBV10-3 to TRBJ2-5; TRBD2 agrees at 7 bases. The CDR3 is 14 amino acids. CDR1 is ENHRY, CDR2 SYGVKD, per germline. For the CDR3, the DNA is TGTGCCAGCAGTGAACTAGCGACCCAAGAGACCCAGTACTTC. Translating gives CASSELATQETQYF.

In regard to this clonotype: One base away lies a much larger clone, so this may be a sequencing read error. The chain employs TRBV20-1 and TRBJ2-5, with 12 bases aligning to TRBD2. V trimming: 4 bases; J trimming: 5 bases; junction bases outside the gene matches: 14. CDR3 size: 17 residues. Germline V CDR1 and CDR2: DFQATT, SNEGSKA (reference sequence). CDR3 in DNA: TGCAGTGCTATCGTTACTAGCGGGGGGTTCGCCCGGGAGACCCAGTACTTC. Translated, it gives CSAIVTSGGFARETQYF.

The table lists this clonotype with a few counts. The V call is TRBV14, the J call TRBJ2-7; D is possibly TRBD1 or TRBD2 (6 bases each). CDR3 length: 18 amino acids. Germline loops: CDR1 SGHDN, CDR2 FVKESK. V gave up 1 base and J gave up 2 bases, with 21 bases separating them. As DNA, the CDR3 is TGTGCCAGCAGCCAAGCGACGCCGGGACTTCAGGGGCCCTACGAGCAGTACTTC. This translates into CASSQATPGLQGPYEQYF.

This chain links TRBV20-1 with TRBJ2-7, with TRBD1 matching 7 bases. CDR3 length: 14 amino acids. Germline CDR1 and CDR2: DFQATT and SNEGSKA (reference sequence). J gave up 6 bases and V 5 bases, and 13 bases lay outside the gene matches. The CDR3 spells CSALPTGLSLEQYF. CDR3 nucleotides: TGCAGTGCTCTCCCGACAGGGCTGTCCCTCGAGCAGTACTTC.

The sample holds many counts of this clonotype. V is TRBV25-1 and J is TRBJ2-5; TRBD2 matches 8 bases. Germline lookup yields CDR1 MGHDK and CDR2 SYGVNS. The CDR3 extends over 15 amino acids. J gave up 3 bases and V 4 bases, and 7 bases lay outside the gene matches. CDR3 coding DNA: TGTGCCAGCAGTGTGCCGCGGGGGGTAAAAGAGACCCAGTACTTC. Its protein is CASSVPRGVKETQYF.

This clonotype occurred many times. DNA for the CDR3: TGCGCCAGCAGCGCAAGGGACAGGGGCTACGAGCAGTACTTC. Translation: CASSARDRGYEQYF. The chain recombines TRBV5-1 with TRBJ2-7; 10 positions agree with TRBD1. The ends lost 4 bases at V and 3 bases at J; junction bases unmatched: 4. The germline gives CDR1 SGHRS, CDR2 YFSETQ. The CDR3 is 14 residues long.